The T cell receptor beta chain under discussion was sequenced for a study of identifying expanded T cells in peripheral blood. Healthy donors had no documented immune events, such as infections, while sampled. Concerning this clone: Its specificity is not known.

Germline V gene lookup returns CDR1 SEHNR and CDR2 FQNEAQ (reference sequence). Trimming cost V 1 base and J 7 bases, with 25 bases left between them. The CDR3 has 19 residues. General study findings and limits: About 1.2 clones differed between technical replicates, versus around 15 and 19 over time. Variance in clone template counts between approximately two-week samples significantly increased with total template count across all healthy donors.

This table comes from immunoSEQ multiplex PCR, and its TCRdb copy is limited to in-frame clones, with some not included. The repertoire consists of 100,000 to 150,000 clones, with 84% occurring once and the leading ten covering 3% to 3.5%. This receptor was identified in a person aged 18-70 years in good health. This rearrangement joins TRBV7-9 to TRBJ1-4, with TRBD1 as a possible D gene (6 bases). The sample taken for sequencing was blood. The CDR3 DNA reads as TGTGCCAGCAGCTTAGGTCGGGGGGCGACCCCGCGTTGGGGTGAAAAACTGTTTTTT. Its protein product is CASSLGRGATPRWGEKLFF.